A selection of T cell receptor beta chains follows, all from one sample in a study of T cell responses to AZD1222 COVID-19 vaccine. Some clones are missing from TCRdb's copy, which holds only in-frame ones; the method was immunoSEQ multiplex PCR. The table includes over 95,000 clones, roughly 80% detected once. The sequences come from peripheral blood, collected 28 days after the second AZD1222 dose. Receptor source: an adult who received the AZD1222 COVID-19 vaccine. CDR3s include the opening cysteine and the closing phenylalanine or tryptophan. Each record gives: V gene, J gene, D gene, clone size, CDR3 DNA, CDR3 protein. D genes are given only for firm matches. The size field is filled for only some rows; it gives once, few, many or a size class.

TRBV6-5	TRBJ2-1	TRBD1	-	TGTGCCAGCAGTCGGACAGGGGTCAATGAGCAGTTCTTC	CASSRTGVNEQFF
TRBV3-1/TRBV3-2	TRBJ2-1	TRBD2	-	TGTGCCAGCAGCCAATCGCCGGGACTACCGTGGAATGAGCAGTTCTTC	CASSQSPGLPWNEQFF
TRBV18	TRBJ1-5	-	once	TGTGCCAGCTCACCGACCACCAACAGCAATCAGCCCCAGCATTTT	CASSPTTNSNQPQHF
TRBV6-5	TRBJ2-7	-	-	TGTGCCAGCACCTCGGGGATCTACGAGCAGTACTTC	CASTSGIYEQYF
TRBV19	TRBJ1-5	-	-	TGTGCCAGTAGTATGGGAGGCAATCAGCCCCAGCATTTT	CASSMGGNQPQHF
TRBV5-4	TRBJ1-1	-	-	TGTGCCAGCAGCTTGGCCACAGTTAAAAACACTGAAGCTTTCTTT	CASSLATVKNTEAFF
TRBV3-1/TRBV3-2	TRBJ2-4	TRBD1	-	TGTGCCAGCAGCCCCCGGACAGGCGAGGCCAAAAACATTCAGTACTTC	CASSPRTGEAKNIQYF
TRBV9	TRBJ2-1	-	-	TGTGCCAGCAGCGTAGAAGGAGGCGCGAGCTCCTACAATGAGCAGTTCTTC	CASSVEGGASSYNEQFF
TRBV7-9	TRBJ1-1	-	-	TGTGCCAGCAGCCGGCGGGGAAGGAATGGTTTCTTT	CASSRRGRNGFF
TRBV13	TRBJ2-7	-	-	TGTGCCAGCAGCTCGGGGCTTACAGGGTCCGTAACCTACGAGCAGTACTTC	CASSSGLTGSVTYEQYF
TRBV7-6	TRBJ1-1	-	-	TGTGCCAGCAGGGAGGGAATGAACACTGAAGCTTTCTTT	CASREGMNTEAFF
TRBV19	TRBJ1-3	-	few	TGTGCCAGTAGGGGCCCGACGGACGCTGGAAACACCATATATTTT	CASRGPTDAGNTIYF
TRBV6-5	TRBJ2-7	-	-	TGTGCCAGCACTCGGGACGGATACTACGAGCAGTACTTC	CASTRDGYYEQYF
TRBV3-1/TRBV3-2	TRBJ2-7	TRBD2	-	TGTGCCAGCAGCCAAGATGCCCGGGGAGGGAGGGACGAGCAGTACTTC	CASSQDARGGRDEQYF
TRBV7-2	TRBJ2-1	TRBD2	-	TGTGCCAGCAGCTTGGGCGGGACTAGCGGGAGGAATGAGCAGTTCTTC	CASSLGGTSGRNEQFF
TRBV24-1	TRBJ2-2	TRBD1	-	TGTGCCACCAGTGATCCGGACAGGGGCGATGGCACCGGGGAGCTGTTTTTT	CATSDPDRGDGTGELFF
TRBV5-8	TRBJ2-3	-	-	TGTGCCAGCAGCTTTACATCGACAGGGAGGCCAGATACGCAGTATTTT	CASSFTSTGRPDTQYF
TRBV5-1	TRBJ2-7	TRBD1	-	TGCGCCAGCAGCCCGGAGGGGCTGGACAGGGGAACCTACGAGCAGTACTTC	CASSPEGLDRGTYEQYF
TRBV14	TRBJ1-6	-	-	TGTGCCAGCAGCCAAGATCAGGGGTACGATTCACCCCTCCACTTT	CASSQDQGYDSPLHF
TRBV5-4	TRBJ2-1	-	-	TGTGCCAGCAGCCCGGGACCTAGCAACAATGAGCAGTTCTTC	CASSPGPSNNEQFF
TRBV14	TRBJ2-7	TRBD1	-	TGTGCCAGCAGCCCGGGACAGGGAAACTACGAGCAGTACTTC	CASSPGQGNYEQYF
TRBV6-1	TRBJ1-6	-	-	TGTGCCAGCAGTGATGGCTCCTATAATTCACCCCTCCACTTT	CASSDGSYNSPLHF
TRBV27	TRBJ1-1	TRBD1	-	TGTGCCAGCAGTTCGGACAGGCTATTGAACACTGAAGCTTTCTTT	CASSSDRLLNTEAFF
TRBV9	TRBJ1-2	TRBD1	-	TGTGCCAGCAGCCTTCAGGGGGTCTATGGCTACACCTTC	CASSLQGVYGYTF
TRBV4-3	TRBJ2-7	-	-	TGCGCCAGCAGCCCCGAGACAGGACCCTACGAGCAGTACTTC	CASSPETGPYEQYF
TRBV1	TRBJ2-1	-	few	TGCACCAGCAGCCAAGAAGAAGACACTTACAATGAGCAGTTCTTC	CTSSQEEDTYNEQFF
TRBV7-8	TRBJ2-7	-	-	TGTGCCAGCAGCTTAGACGGCCAGACCTACGAGCAGTACTTC	CASSLDGQTYEQYF
TRBV4-1	TRBJ2-1	TRBD2	few	TGCGCCAGCAGCCAACAAAGCGGGAGACTGAGGAATGAGCAGTTCTTC	CASSQQSGRLRNEQFF
TRBV11-2	TRBJ2-2	TRBD1	-	TGTGCCAGCAGCTTACAGGGGGAAGTCACCGGGGAGCTGTTTTTT	CASSLQGEVTGELFF
TRBV2	TRBJ2-7	-	-	TGTGCCAGCCCTTTGAGACTTCAAGACGAGCAGTACTTC	CASPLRLQDEQYF
TRBV4-1	TRBJ1-2	-	-	TGCGCCAGCAGCCAAGATTGGGCCGGGAGGAGCGGGAGCGGCTACACCTTC	CASSQDWAGRSGSGYTF
TRBV4-3	TRBJ2-1	-	-	TGCGCCAGCAGCCAAAAGTCGGACTTATTCAATGAGCAGTTCTTC	CASSQKSDLFNEQFF
TRBV6-2/TRBV6-3	TRBJ2-7	TRBD1	-	TGTGCCAGCAGTTACGGACAGGGGCTCGGCGAGCAGTACTTC	CASSYGQGLGEQYF
TRBV9	TRBJ2-5	-	-	TGTGCCAGCAGCACCCTGGGGGGGCTTTGGGAGACCCAGTACTTC	CASSTLGGLWETQYF
TRBV19	TRBJ1-2	TRBD1	-	TGTGCCAGCCCGGACAGGGGGCTGAGGGGCTACACCTTC	CASPDRGLRGYTF
TRBV3-1/TRBV3-2	TRBJ1-1	-	-	TGTGCCAGCAGCCGGGGGGGGCAGGATCAATCTGAAGCTTTCTTT	CASSRGGQDQSEAFF
TRBV7-3	TRBJ2-3	-	-	TGTGCCAGCAGCTTGAAGCGTGCTAGCACAGATACGCAGTATTTT	CASSLKRASTDTQYF
TRBV3-1/TRBV3-2	TRBJ1-2	-	-	TGTGCCAGCAGCCAAGAAGAGGCAGTTCCCTGGGTTGGCTACACCTTC	CASSQEEAVPWVGYTF
TRBV10-3	TRBJ1-4	TRBD1	once	TGTGCCATCAGTTCGGACAGGGCCGCTAATGAAAAACTGTTTTTT	CAISSDRAANEKLFF
TRBV6-5	TRBJ2-4	-	few	TGTGCCAGCAGCGACATAGGGTTGGTCAGAAACATTCAGTACTTC	CASSDIGLVRNIQYF
TRBV6-5	TRBJ2-7	TRBD2	-	TGTGCCAGCAGACAAACACTAGCGGGAGGTTACGAGCAGTACTTC	CASRQTLAGGYEQYF
TRBV18	TRBJ1-6	TRBD1	-	TGTGCCAGCTCACCAAGACAGGGGGATAATTCACCCCTCCACTTT	CASSPRQGDNSPLHF
TRBV9	TRBJ1-1	-	-	TGTGCCAGCAGCTCGGAGGAGGGGGACACTGAAGCTTTCTTT	CASSSEEGDTEAFF
TRBV21-1	TRBJ2-7	-	-	TGTGCCAGCAGCAAAGAGTTGGGGACTAGTCGCAACGAGCAGTACTTC	CASSKELGTSRNEQYF
TRBV19	TRBJ2-3	-	-	TGTGCCAGTAGTCCCCGCCCAGATTCCAGGGATACGCAGTATTTT	CASSPRPDSRDTQYF
TRBV9	TRBJ2-7	-	-	TGTGCCAGCAGCGTCCCTCCTCAGAACTACGAGCAGTACTTC	CASSVPPQNYEQYF
TRBV4-1	TRBJ2-3	TRBD2	-	TGCGCCAGCAGCCAAGACCAAGGCGGGAGGGCTCGGGATACGCAGTATTTT	CASSQDQGGRARDTQYF
TRBV4-1	TRBJ2-7	TRBD2	-	TGCGCCAGCACCAGGATAGCGGGAATCGGTCACGAGCAGTACTTC	CASTRIAGIGHEQYF
TRBV7-3	TRBJ2-3	-	few	TGTGCCAGCAGCTTAAGGGGGGGCTTAAGCACAGATACGCAGTATTTT	CASSLRGGLSTDTQYF
TRBV18	TRBJ1-2	-	-	TGTGCCAGCTCACCACAGGGAGAAAACTATGGCTACACCTTC	CASSPQGENYGYTF
TRBV6-4	TRBJ1-5	TRBD1	-	TGTGCCAGCAGTGCAGAAGGGGGCGCGCCCCAGCATTTT	CASSAEGGAPQHF
TRBV5-1	TRBJ2-3	-	-	TGCGCCAGCAGCTTTTTAGGGGGATCTCGCACAGATACGCAGTATTTT	CASSFLGGSRTDTQYF
TRBV9	TRBJ1-5	-	-	TGTGCCAGCAGCGGGGGTGATCCGAATCAGCCCCAGCATTTT	CASSGGDPNQPQHF
TRBV7-9	TRBJ2-2	-	-	TGTGCCAGCAGCTTAGGGGTCGGGGAGCTGTTTTTT	CASSLGVGELFF
TRBV27	TRBJ2-3	TRBD2	-	TGTGCCAGCAGTCCCTTAGCGGGAGGGGGTACAGATACGCAGTATTTT	CASSPLAGGGTDTQYF
TRBV3-1/TRBV3-2	TRBJ2-2	TRBD2	few	TGTGCCAGCAAAAATAGGGCGGGAGGATCCGGGGAGCTGTTTTTT	CASKNRAGGSGELFF
TRBV27	TRBJ2-1	-	-	TGTGCCAGCAGCCGAGAAATAACCGTTGGCAATGAGCAGTTCTTC	CASSREITVGNEQFF